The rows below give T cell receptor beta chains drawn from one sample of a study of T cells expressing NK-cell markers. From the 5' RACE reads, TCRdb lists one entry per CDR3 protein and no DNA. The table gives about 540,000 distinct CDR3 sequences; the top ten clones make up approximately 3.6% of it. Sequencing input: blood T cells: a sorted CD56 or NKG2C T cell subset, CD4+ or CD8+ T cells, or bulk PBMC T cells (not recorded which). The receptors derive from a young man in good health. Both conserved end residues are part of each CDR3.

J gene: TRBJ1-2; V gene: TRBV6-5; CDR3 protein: CASRNGPYGYTF
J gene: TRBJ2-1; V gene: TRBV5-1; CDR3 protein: CASSFSGGSYNEQFF
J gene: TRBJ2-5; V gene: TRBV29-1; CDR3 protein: CSVPRGATQYF
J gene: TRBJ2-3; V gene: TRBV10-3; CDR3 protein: CAIRGLAEIPDTQYF
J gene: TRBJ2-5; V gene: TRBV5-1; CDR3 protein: CASSRGQDLRKTQYF
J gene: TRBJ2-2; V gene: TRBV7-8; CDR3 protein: CASSLGRLGFGTGELFF
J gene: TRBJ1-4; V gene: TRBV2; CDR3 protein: CASSEPFMGDEKLFF
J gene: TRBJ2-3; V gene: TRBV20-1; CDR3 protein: CSARHSVAYNTDTQYF
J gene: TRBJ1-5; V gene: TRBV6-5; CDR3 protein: CASSYLRQGGNQPQHF
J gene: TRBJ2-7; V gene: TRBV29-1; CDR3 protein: CSVSSVLGVYEQYF
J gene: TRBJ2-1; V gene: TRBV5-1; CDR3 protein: CASRLAGTTYNEQFF
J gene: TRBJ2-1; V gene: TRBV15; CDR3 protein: CATSRDRKLHSYNEQFF
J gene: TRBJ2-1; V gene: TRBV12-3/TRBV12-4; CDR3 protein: CASSPGRGGGRQFF
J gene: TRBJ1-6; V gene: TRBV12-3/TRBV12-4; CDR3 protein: CASSFLARNPIRGSLHF
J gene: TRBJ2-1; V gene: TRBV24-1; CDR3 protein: CATRDLALNEQFF
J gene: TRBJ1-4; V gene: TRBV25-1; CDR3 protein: CASSQGNLNEKLFF
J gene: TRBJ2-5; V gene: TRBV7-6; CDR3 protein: CASSLYERQGGTPKETQYF
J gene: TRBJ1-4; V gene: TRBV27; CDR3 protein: CASSRSRTGSTNEKLFF
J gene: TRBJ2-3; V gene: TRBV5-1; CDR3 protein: CASSLGTSFTDTQYF
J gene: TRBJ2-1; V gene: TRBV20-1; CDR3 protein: CSARAPGGGITWNEQFF
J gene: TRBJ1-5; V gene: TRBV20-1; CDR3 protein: CSATAGTGVYSNQPQHF
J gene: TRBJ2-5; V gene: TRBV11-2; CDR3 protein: CASSRNSWTGAQETQYF
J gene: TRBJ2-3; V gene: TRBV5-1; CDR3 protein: CASSPSATDTQYF
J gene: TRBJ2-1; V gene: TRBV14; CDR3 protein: CASSIGLGVGNEQFF
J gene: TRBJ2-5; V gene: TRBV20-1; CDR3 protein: CSASGTSGRVRETQYF
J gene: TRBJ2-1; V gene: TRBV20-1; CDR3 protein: CSARANGGNQQFF
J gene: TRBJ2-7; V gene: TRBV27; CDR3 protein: CASSQTGIYEQYF
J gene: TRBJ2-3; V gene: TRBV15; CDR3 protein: CATSGTRFDATDTQYF
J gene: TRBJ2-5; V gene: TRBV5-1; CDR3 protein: CARPDRGFGTQYF
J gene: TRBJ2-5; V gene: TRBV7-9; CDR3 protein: CASRALGQRTKETQYF
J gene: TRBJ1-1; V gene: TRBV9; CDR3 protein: CASSVGPLREGDTEAFF
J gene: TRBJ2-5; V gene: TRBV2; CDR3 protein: CASKQTSGETQYF
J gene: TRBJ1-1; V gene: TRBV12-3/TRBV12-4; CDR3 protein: CASSLFAGGRRAFF
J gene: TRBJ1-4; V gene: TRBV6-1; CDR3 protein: CASSLRTVGEKLFF
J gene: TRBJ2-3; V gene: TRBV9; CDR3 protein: CASSVGRDRDTQYF
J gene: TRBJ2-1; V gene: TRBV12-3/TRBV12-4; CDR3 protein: CASSLSSSGNEQFF
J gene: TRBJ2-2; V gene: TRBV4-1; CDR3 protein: CASSQGLAGVGELFF
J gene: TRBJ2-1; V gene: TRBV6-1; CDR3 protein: CASSDRYYGGNEQFF
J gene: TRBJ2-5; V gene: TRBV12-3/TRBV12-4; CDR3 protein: CASSRGTQRLQETQYF
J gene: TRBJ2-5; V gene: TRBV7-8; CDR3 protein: CASSFRRQATETQYF
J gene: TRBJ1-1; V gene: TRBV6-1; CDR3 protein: CASRGQFPNTEAFF
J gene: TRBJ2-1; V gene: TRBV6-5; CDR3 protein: CASIKSGNHNEQFF